This TCR beta chain was found in a study of OX40 agonist ivuxolimab in advanced cancers. Study findings and constraints: Determination of antigen specificity was not performed for the expanded peripheral T cells. In the 0.1 to 3.0 mg/kg range, CD4+ and CD8+ blood T cells had expanded clonally by week 6.

This clone was observed a single time. Antigen: not known. The cohort excluded patients with autoimmune disease history or systemic immunosuppression. Generated by immunoSEQ multiplex PCR, the TCRdb table keeps only in-frame clones and is missing some. Among under 95,000 clones, about 92% were seen once, and the ten largest hold 0.15% to 0.2%. The V end was cut by 3 bases, the J end by 2 bases, with 11 bases between. CDR1 and CDR2 (germline): MDHEN, SYDVKM. This CDR3 comprises 16 residues. The chain uses TRBV28 and TRBJ2-6; D is uncertain. The origin of this receptor is an adult with an advanced solid tumor such as melanoma, head and neck, liver or kidney cancer. Source: CD4+ or CD8+ T cells sorted from blood, taken in a trial of the OX40 agonist ivuxolimab. CDR3 protein: CASSFFTGAGANVLTF. The CDR3 DNA reads as TGTGCCAGCAGTTTTTTCACGGGCGCTGGGGCCAACGTCCTGACTTTC.